This T cell receptor (beta chain) was identified in a study of graft-versus-host responses after intestinal transplantation. Study-level information: The transplants performed in recipients were multivisceral, liver-intestinal, or isolated intestinal. All of the recipients had induction that used anti-thymocyte globulin, then tacrolimus and steroids for about 3 years. Study-level points and caveats: Early post-transplant HvG declines were associated with peak circulating GvH clone levels. Researchers found GvH clones in recipient marrow, and some showed up first in ileum or blood.

The CDR3 covers 13 residues. V was pared by 6 bases and J by 3 bases, with 5 bases of the junction left unmatched. The germline gives CDR1 MNHEY, CDR2 SVGAGI. The protocol was immunoSEQ multiplex PCR, while the TCRdb copy is restricted to in-frame clones and leaves out a portion. In the table there are about 120,000 clones, 85% to 95% of which are singletons. With respect to this clone: The target antigen is unknown.

This clonotype was obtained from a human donor who received an intestinal transplant. The chain combines TRBV6-5 with TRBJ2-7; the match to TRBD1 covers 7 bases. Source: unstimulated CD4+ T cells sorted from spleen or lymph node cells, taken before intestinal transplant. CDR3 region: CASSPGQVYEQYF. The CDR3 bases are TGTGCCAGCAGCCCCGGACAGGTCTACGAGCAGTACTTC.